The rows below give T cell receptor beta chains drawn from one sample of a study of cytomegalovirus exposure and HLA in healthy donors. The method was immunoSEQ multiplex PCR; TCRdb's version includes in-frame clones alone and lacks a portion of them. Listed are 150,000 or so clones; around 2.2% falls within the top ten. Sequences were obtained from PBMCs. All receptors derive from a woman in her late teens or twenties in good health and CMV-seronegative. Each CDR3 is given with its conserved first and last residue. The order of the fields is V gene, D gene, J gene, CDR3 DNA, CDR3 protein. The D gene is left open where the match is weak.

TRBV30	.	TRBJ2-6	TGTGCCTGGGGCACAGGCGTTCCTAGGGGGGCCAACGTCCTGACTTTC	CAWGTGVPRGANVLTF
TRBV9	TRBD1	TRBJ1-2	TGTGCCAGCAGCGTACAGGACAGGGGTGATGGCTACACCTTC	CASSVQDRGDGYTF
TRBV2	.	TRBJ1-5	TGTGCCAGCAGATCCGCGGGGGGGGTCAATCAGCCCCAGCATTTT	CASRSAGGVNQPQHF
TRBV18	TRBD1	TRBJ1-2	TGTGCCAGCTCACCAGTGGACAGGGAGTACGGCTACACCTTC	CASSPVDREYGYTF
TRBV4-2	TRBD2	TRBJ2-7	TGTGCCAGCAGCCAAGATATTGTAGCTAGCGGGGAAACCTACGAGCAGTACTTC	CASSQDIVASGETYEQYF
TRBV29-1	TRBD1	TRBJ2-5	TGCAGCGTTGGGAAAACAGGGGGCTTGCGAGAGACCCAGTACTTC	CSVGKTGGLRETQYF
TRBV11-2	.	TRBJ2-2	TGTGCCAGCAGCTTAAGAGGAAGCGGGGAGCTGTTTTTT	CASSLRGSGELFF
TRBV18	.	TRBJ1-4	TGTGCCAGCTCACCCCGCAGAGGTTCAACTAATGAAAAACTGTTTTTT	CASSPRRGSTNEKLFF
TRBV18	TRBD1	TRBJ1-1	TGTGCCAGCTCAGTAAGACAGGGAATGAGGACTGAAGCTTTCTTT	CASSVRQGMRTEAFF
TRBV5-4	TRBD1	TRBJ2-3	TGTGCCAGCAGCCTCGACAGGGGAGTGACAGATACGCAGTATTTT	CASSLDRGVTDTQYF